This entry lists 14 T cell receptor beta chains sequenced from one sample in a study of T cells in localized non-small cell lung cancer. The data were produced by immunoSEQ multiplex PCR, yet TCRdb's version contains in-frame clones alone and is incomplete. The sample carries tens of thousands of clones, around four fifths recorded once. The sample consisted of peripheral blood, taken before any cancer treatment. The receptors derive from a female donor over 55 with stage I lung adenocarcinoma.

This rearrangement joins TRBV21-1 to TRBJ2-3. TRBV21-1 is a pseudogene. This CDR3 contains 16 residues. The CDR3 DNA reads as TGTGCCAGCAGCACTCGGAACCCTGCTAGCACAGATACGCAGTATTTT. Its translation: CASSTRNPASTDTQYF.

This chain links TRBV27 with TRBJ2-1; D is unclear. Germline CDR1 reads MNHEY; CDR2 reads SMNVEV (reference sequence). The CDR3 is 15 amino acids. Trimming removed 2 bases from V and 0 bases from J, with 8 bases in between. CDR3 residues: CASSLGRSSYNEQFF. The CDR3, as DNA: TGTGCCAGCAGTTTAGGGCGGAGCTCCTACAATGAGCAGTTCTTC.

The genes are TRBV5-1 and TRBJ2-5, with 9 bases fitting TRBD2. V was pared by 0 bases and J by 2 bases, with 5 bases of the junction left unmatched. The V gene's germline CDR1 is SGHRS and CDR2 YFSETQ. This CDR3 comprises 16 residues. The CDR3 DNA reads TGCGCCAGCAGCTTGGCGGCTAGCGGGGATCAAGAGACCCAGTACTTC. This sequence encodes CASSLAASGDQETQYF.

The rearrangement uses TRBV19 and TRBJ2-3; 8 nucleotides agree with TRBD2. Germline-derived CDR1 and CDR2 are LNHDA and SQIVND (reference sequence). The CDR3 is 14 residues long. V gave up 7 bases and J gave up 4 bases; unmatched junction bases: 7. CDR3 loop: CASIGGGIADTQYF. Written as DNA, the CDR3 is TGTGCCAGTATTGGCGGGGGGATTGCAGATACGCAGTATTTT.

V is TRBV5-4 and J is TRBJ2-5; tentative D call: TRBD2 (5 bases). Looked up from germline, CDR1 is SGHNT and CDR2 is YYREEE (reference sequence). The CDR3 is 14 residues long. Trimming pared 4 bases from V and 4 bases from J, leaving 14 bases between. The CDR3 loop is CASSPATRAETQYF. Here the CDR3 DNA reads TGTGCCAGCAGCCCCGCCACGAGGGCAGAGACCCAGTACTTC.

The CDR3 spells CASSRTSGVNEQFF. CDR3 nucleotides: TGCGCCAGCAGCCGGACTAGCGGGGTGAATGAGCAGTTCTTC. The V call is TRBV10-1, the J call TRBJ2-1, with 12 nucleotides matching TRBD2. Germline assignment: CDR1 WNHNN and CDR2 SYGVQD (reference sequence). The CDR3 is 14 residues long. V lost 6 bases, J lost 7 bases, and 4 bases stayed unmatched.

This rearrangement joins TRBV21-1 to TRBJ2-4; the listed D gene, TRBD1, was not tested against the DNA. TRBV21-1 is a documented pseudogene. There are 16 residues in the CDR3. In DNA form, the CDR3 reads TGTGCCAGCAGCAAAGAGGGGGACAGTCACAAAAACATTCAGTACTTC. Its protein is CASSKEGDSHKNIQYF.

The chain employs TRBV9 and TRBJ2-7; 8 bases map to TRBD1. The junction had 3 bases not matched to a gene; V was cut back by 2 bases and J by 2 bases. The CDR3 consists of 14 residues. In germline, CDR1 is SGDLS, CDR2 YYNGEE. DNA of the CDR3: TGTGCCAGCAGCGTCAGGACAGGGCCCTACGAGCAGTACTTC. Its protein is CASSVRTGPYEQYF.

This chain links TRBV7-9 with TRBJ1-1, with D perhaps matching TRBD1 (5 bases). This CDR3 spans 15 amino acids. V shed 3 bases and J shed 5 bases, with 16 bases lying between them. Germline V CDR1 and CDR2: SEHNR, FQNEAQ (reference sequence). As DNA, the CDR3 is TGTGCCAGCAGCTTCGCTCAAGGGGCTGGGACTGAAGCTTTCTTT. It is translated as CASSFAQGAGTEAFF.

The chain carries TRBV5-6 and TRBJ1-6; no definite D call. The CDR3 runs 13 residues. Germline V lookup: CDR1 SGHDT, CDR2 YYEEEE. Deletions cut 4 bases from V and 7 bases from J, with 9 bases between. The CDR3: CASSGEKNSPLHF. CDR3 DNA: TGTGCCAGCAGCGGGGAGAAAAATTCACCCCTCCACTTT.

The rearrangement links TRBV15 to TRBJ1-3, with TRBD1 as a possible D gene (5 bases). CDR1 is LNHNV, CDR2 YYDKDF, per germline (reference sequence). There are 15 residues in the CDR3. V was trimmed by 0 bases and J by 4 bases, leaving 10 bases between them. The CDR3, as DNA: TGTGCCACCAGCAGAGAGCGGACATACGGAAACACCATATATTTT. As protein: CATSRERTYGNTIYF.

The rearrangement joins TRBV29-1 to TRBJ2-4; D is perhaps TRBD2 (7 bases). The CDR3 is 12 residues long. Germline assignment: CDR1 SQVTM and CDR2 ANQGSEA. The CDR3 coding sequence is TGCAGAAGGGGGGGGCGAAAAAACATTCAGTACTTC. It is translated as CRRGGRKNIQYF.

The chain employs TRBV5-1 and TRBJ1-2, with 9 bases lining up with TRBD1. Germline V gene sequence: CDR1 SGHRS, CDR2 YFSETQ. The CDR3 covers 16 residues. Trimming removed 2 bases from V and 6 bases from J; junction bases left unmatched: 11. CDR3 region: CASSFSATGQGDGYTF. As DNA, the CDR3 is TGCGCCAGCAGCTTTAGTGCCACGGGACAGGGCGATGGCTACACCTTC.

In DNA, the CDR3 is TGTGCCAGCAGCCCCGAGGGTCGGGGTTTTGGAAACACCATATATTTT. Its translation is CASSPEGRGFGNTIYF. The rearrangement links TRBV5-6 to TRBJ1-3; D is uncertain. V shed 4 bases and J shed 3 bases, with 17 bases lying between them. The CDR3 sequence is 16 residues long. In germline, CDR1 is SGHDT, CDR2 YYEEEE.